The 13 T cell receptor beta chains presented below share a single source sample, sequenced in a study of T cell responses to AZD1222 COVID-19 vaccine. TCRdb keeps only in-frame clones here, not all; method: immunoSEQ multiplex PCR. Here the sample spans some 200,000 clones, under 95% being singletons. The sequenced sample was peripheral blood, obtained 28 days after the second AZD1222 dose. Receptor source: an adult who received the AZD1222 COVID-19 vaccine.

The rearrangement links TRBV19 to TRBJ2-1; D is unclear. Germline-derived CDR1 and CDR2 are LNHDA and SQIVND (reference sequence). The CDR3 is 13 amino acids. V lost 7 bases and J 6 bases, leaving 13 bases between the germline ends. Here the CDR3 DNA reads TGTGCCAGTAAGGAGAACGCATTCAATGAGCAGTTCTTC. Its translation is CASKENAFNEQFF.

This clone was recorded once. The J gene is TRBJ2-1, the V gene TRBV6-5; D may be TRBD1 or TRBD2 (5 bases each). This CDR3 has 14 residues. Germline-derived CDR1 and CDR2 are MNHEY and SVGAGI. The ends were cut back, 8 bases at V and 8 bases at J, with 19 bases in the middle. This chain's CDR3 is CASAAAGLGDEQFF. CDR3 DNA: TGTGCCAGCGCCGCCGCAGGGCTGGGGGATGAGCAGTTCTTC.

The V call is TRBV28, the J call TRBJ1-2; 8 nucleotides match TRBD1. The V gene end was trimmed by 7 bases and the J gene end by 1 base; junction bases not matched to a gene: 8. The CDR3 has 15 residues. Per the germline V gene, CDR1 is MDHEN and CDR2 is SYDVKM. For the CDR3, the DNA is TGTGCCAGCATTCAAGACAGGGGACATAACTATGGCTACACCTTC. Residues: CASIQDRGHNYGYTF.

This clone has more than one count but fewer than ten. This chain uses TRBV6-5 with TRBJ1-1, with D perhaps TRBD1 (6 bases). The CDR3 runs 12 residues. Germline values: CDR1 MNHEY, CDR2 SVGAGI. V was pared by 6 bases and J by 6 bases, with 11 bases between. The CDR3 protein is CASRQGWAEAFF. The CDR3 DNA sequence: TGTGCCAGCAGACAGGGTTGGGCTGAAGCTTTCTTT.

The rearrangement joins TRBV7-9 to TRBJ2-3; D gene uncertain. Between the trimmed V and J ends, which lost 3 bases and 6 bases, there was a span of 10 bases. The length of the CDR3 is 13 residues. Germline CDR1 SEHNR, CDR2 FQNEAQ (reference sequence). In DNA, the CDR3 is TGTGCCAGCAGCTTCGGATACCTCGATACGCAGTATTTT. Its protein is CASSFGYLDTQYF.

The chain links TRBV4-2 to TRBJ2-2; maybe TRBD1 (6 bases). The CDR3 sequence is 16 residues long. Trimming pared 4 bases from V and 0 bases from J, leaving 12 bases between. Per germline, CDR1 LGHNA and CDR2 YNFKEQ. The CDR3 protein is CASSPTRGSNTGELFF. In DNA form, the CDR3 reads TGTGCCAGCAGCCCAACCAGGGGCTCGAACACCGGGGAGCTGTTTTTT.

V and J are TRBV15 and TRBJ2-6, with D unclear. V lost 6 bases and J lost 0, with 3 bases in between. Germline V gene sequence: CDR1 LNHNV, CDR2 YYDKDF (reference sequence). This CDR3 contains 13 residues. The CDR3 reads CATRGSGANVLTF. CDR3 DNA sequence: TGTGCCACCAGGGGCTCTGGGGCCAACGTCCTGACTTTC.

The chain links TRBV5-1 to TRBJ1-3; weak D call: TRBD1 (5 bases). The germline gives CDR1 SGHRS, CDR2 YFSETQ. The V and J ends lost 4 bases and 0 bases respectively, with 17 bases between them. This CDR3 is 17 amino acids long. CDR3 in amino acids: CASSPNSGTDSGNTIYF. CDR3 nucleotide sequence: TGCGCCAGCAGCCCAAACTCCGGGACGGACTCTGGAAACACCATATATTTT.

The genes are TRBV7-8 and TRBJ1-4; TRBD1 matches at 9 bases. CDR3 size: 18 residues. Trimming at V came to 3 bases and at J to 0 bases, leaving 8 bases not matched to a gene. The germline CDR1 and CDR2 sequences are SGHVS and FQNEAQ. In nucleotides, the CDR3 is TGTGCCAGCAGCTTCCCGGGACAGGGAGGGTCAACTAATGAAAAACTGTTTTTT. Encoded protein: CASSFPGQGGSTNEKLFF.

CDR3 DNA sequence: TGTGCCAGCAGCTCCTACGCGGATCAGCCCCAGCATTTT. Translated, it gives CASSSYADQPQHF. The rearrangement links TRBV7-2 to TRBJ1-5; D unresolved. Germline CDR1 and CDR2: SGHTA and FQGNSA. The CDR3 is 13 residues long. V lost 4 bases and J lost 5, with 9 bases in between.

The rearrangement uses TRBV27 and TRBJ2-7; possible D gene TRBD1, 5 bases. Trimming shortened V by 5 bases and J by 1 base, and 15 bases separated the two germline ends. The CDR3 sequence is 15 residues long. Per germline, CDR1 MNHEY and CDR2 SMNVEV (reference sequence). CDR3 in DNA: TGTGCCAGCAGTCGACAGTTATCCCTTTCCTACGAGCAGTACTTC. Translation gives CASSRQLSLSYEQYF.

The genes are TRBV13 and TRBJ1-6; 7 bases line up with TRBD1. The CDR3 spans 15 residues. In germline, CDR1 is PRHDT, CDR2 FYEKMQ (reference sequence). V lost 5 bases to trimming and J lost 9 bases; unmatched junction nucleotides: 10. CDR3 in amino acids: CASSPTGTAGSPLHF. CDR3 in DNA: TGTGCCAGCAGCCCTACCGGGACAGCGGGTTCACCCCTCCACTTT.

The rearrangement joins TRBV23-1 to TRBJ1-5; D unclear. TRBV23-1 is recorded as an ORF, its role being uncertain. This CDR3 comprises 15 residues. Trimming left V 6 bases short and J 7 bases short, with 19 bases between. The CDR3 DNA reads TGCGCCAGCAGACATCCCCGCGTCCGGAGGCAGCCCCAGCATTTT. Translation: CASRHPRVRRQPQHF.